Given below is one TCR beta chain in context. V was cut by 2 bases and J by 0 bases, with 14 bases left in between. Germline assignment: CDR1 LNHNV and CDR2 YYDKDF (reference sequence). This CDR3 is built from 17 residues. The PCR was carried out with 60 Vbeta primers and 13 Jbeta primers. Profiling relied on immunoSEQ multiplex PCR, and the TCRdb table lists in-frame clones only, not all of them. The repertoire holds 130,000 or so clones, with about 69% as singletons. This entry is derived from a study of cytomegalovirus exposure and HLA in healthy donors. The sequenced material came from PBMCs. The origin of this receptor is a man younger than 40 in good health and CMV-seronegative. The chain recombines TRBV15 with TRBJ2-1, with D possibly matching TRBD1 (6 bases). CDR3 loop: CATSRYIDRSSYNEQFF. In DNA form, the CDR3 reads TGTGCCACCAGCAGATACATAGACAGGAGCTCCTACAATGAGCAGTTCTTC.